The 21 T cell receptor beta chains given below trace back to one sample, sequenced in a study of CD8+ T cells in alopecia areata. Extraction and reverse transcription of RNA yielded cDNA as the sequencing template. Sequenced by immunoSEQ multiplex PCR; TCRdb stores in-frame clones only, minus some. The data show tens of thousands of clones, 45% to 60% seen once. Sequences were obtained from NKG2D-high CD8+ T cells sorted from blood. These receptors all come from a human donor with alopecia areata.

The chain is built from TRBV7-8 and TRBJ1-1; no definite D call. Germline V gives CDR1 SGHVS, CDR2 FQNEAQ. CDR3 length: 13 residues. The V end was cut by 2 bases, the J end by 0 bases, with 4 bases between. CDR3 region: CASSLSVNTEAFF. The CDR3 DNA reads as TGTGCCAGCAGCTTATCCGTGAACACTGAAGCTTTCTTT.

The J gene is TRBJ1-1, the V gene TRBV29-1, with D hard to call. The germline V gene has CDR1 SQVTM and CDR2 ANQGSEA. Deletions cut 2 bases from V and 10 bases from J, with 11 bases between. The CDR3 extends over 11 amino acids. The DNA for the CDR3 is TGCAGCGTTGAATATCGGGAAGCAGCTTTCTTT. Protein: CSVEYREAAFF.

This clone appeared a single time. The chain couples TRBV6-5 to TRBJ2-3; the match to TRBD1 covers 8 bases. The germline gives CDR1 MNHEY, CDR2 SVGAGI. The trim removed 2 bases at V and 3 bases at J, leaving 7 bases unmatched. This CDR3 comprises 16 residues. In DNA form, the CDR3 reads TGTGCCAGCAGTTACCTCCGGACAGGGACAACAGATACGCAGTATTTT. Translation: CASSYLRTGTTDTQYF.

This sequence joins TRBV19 and TRBJ2-2, with 8 bases matching TRBD1. CDR1 LNHDA and CDR2 SQIVND come from the germline V gene (reference sequence). V trimming: 6 bases; J trimming: 3 bases; junction bases outside the gene matches: 9. This CDR3 contains 16 residues. The CDR3 loop reads CASSALDRDDTGELFF. CDR3 coding DNA: TGTGCCAGTAGCGCTCTGGACAGGGACGACACCGGGGAGCTGTTTTTT.

V gene TRBV2 combines with J gene TRBJ2-1, with 15 bases identical to TRBD2. V shed 6 bases, J shed 6 bases, and the junction held 15 bases outside the gene matches. The CDR3 loop spans 19 amino acids. Germline CDR1 is SNHLY and CDR2 is FYNNEI. This CDR3 reads CASSHGTSGRKVPVNEQFF. The CDR3 nucleotides are TGTGCCAGCAGCCACGGGACTAGCGGGAGGAAAGTGCCGGTCAATGAGCAGTTCTTC.

A single count supports this clone. The rearrangement uses TRBV6-5 and TRBJ1-2, with D possibly matching TRBD1 (5 bases). CDR3 length: 14 amino acids. V was pared by 2 bases and J by 9 bases, with 16 bases between. Germline V CDR1 and CDR2: MNHEY, SVGAGI. The CDR3 here is CASSYRGDSRSYTF. DNA of the CDR3: TGTGCCAGCAGTTACAGGGGTGACAGCCGGAGCTACACCTTC.

This sequence joins TRBV12-5 and TRBJ2-7, with 8 nucleotides matching TRBD1. Germline-derived CDR1 and CDR2 are LGHNT and FRNRAP. J gave up 2 bases and V 4 bases, and 4 bases lay outside the gene matches. This CDR3 has 14 residues. The CDR3 nucleotides are TGTGCTAGTGGTTGGACGGGACAGGCCTACGAGCAGTACTTC. Encoded protein: CASGWTGQAYEQYF.

This clone was seen a few times. The chain links TRBV28 to TRBJ2-3; perhaps D is TRBD1 or TRBD2 (7 bases each). The CDR3 has 16 residues. V was pared by 7 bases and J by 5 bases, with 22 bases between. Germline CDR1 reads MDHEN; CDR2 reads SYDVKM. CDR3: CASTHFRGGAGDTQYF. CDR3 in DNA: TGTGCCAGCACTCATTTCAGGGGGGGAGCAGGAGATACGCAGTATTTT.

CDR3 DNA: TGCAGCGGAGGACAGGGGATTAGTAGGGGCGGCTACACCTTC. The encoded protein is CSGGQGISRGGYTF. V is TRBV29-1 and J is TRBJ1-2; TRBD1 agrees at 9 bases. The CDR3 runs to 14 residues. V lost 7 bases, J lost 8 bases, and 14 bases stayed unmatched. Germline values: CDR1 SQVTM, CDR2 ANQGSEA.

V usage is TRBV5-1 and J usage is TRBJ2-7; D not certain. The CDR3 runs to 12 residues. CDR1 and CDR2 from the germline V gene are SGHRS and YFSETQ. V gave up 0 bases and J gave up 6 bases, with 7 bases separating them. CDR3 region: CASSLVGSEQYF. The CDR3 DNA reads as TGCGCCAGCAGCTTGGTGGGAAGCGAGCAGTACTTC.

This clone was counted between two and nine times. J is TRBJ1-5 and V is TRBV4-3; 8 nucleotides line up with TRBD1. The length of the CDR3 is 14 residues. J lost 6 bases, V lost 1 base, and 2 bases had no gene match. Germline loops: CDR1 LGHNA, CDR2 YSLEER. CDR3 sequence reads: CASSQGTGFQPQHF. The CDR3, as DNA: TGCGCCAGCAGCCAAGGGACAGGGTTTCAGCCCCAGCATTTT.

The V call is TRBV5-1, the J call TRBJ2-5; no definite D call. Germline V CDR1 and CDR2: SGHRS, YFSETQ. V lost 0 bases and J lost 1, with 10 bases in between. There are 15 residues in the CDR3. This CDR3 reads CASSLDVQFQETQYF. The CDR3 DNA reads TGCGCCAGCAGCTTGGATGTGCAGTTCCAAGAGACCCAGTACTTC.

The chain couples TRBV7-9 to TRBJ2-1; D call uncertain. CDR1 is SEHNR, CDR2 FQNEAQ, per germline (reference sequence). Trimming removed 1 base from V and 4 bases from J, with 11 bases in between. The CDR3 contains 15 residues. The CDR3 loop reads CASSLEASRYNEQFF. The DNA of the CDR3 is TGTGCCAGCAGCTTAGAGGCTAGTCGGTACAATGAGCAGTTCTTC.

The chain employs TRBV19 and TRBJ1-2; the D is unclear. In germline, CDR1 is LNHDA, CDR2 SQIVND (reference sequence). V was trimmed by 4 bases and J by 2 bases, leaving 8 bases between them. The CDR3 spans 13 residues. The CDR3 loop is CASSTTLNYGYTF. The CDR3 DNA sequence: TGTGCCAGTAGTACGACCTTAAACTATGGCTACACCTTC. The full variable domain, completed using reference TRBV19 and TRBJ1-2, is DGGITQSPKYLFRKEGQNVTLSCEQNLNHDAMYWYRQDPGQGLRLIYYSQIVNDFQKGDIAEGYSVSREKKESFPLTVTSAQKNPTAFYLCASSTTLNYGYTFGSGTRLTVV.

This chain connects TRBV28 to TRBJ2-1; 10 nucleotides match TRBD2. V was pared by 4 bases and J by 10 bases, with 4 bases of the junction left unmatched. The CDR3 runs 13 residues. Germline CDR1 reads MDHEN; CDR2 reads SYDVKM. The CDR3 nucleotides are TGTGCCAGCAGTTATCTAGCGGGAGAGGAGCAGTTCTTC. Amino acid sequence: CASSYLAGEEQFF. The variable domain in full, with the rest retrieved from reference TRBV28 and TRBJ2-1, is DVKVTQSSRYLVKRTGEKVFLECVQDMDHENMFWYRQDPGLGLRLIYFSYDVKMKEKGDIPEGYSVSREKKERFSLILESASTNQTSMYLCASSYLAGEEQFFGPGTRLTVL.

This CDR3 reads CASSLSGTVKNTQYF. As DNA, the CDR3 is TGTGCCAGCAGCTTGTCCGGGACGGTCAAAAATACGCAGTATTTT. The genes are TRBV7-8 and TRBJ2-3, with D tentatively TRBD1 or TRBD2 (5 bases each). Germline V lookup: CDR1 SGHVS, CDR2 FQNEAQ. V gave up 3 bases and J gave up 7 bases, with 17 bases separating them. The CDR3 is made up of 15 amino acids. Complete variable domain (other parts from reference TRBV7-8 and TRBJ2-3): GAGVSQSPRYKVAKRGQDVALRCDPISGHVSLFWYQQALGQGPEFLTYFQNEAQLDKSGLPSDRFFAERPEGSVSTLKIQRTQQEDSAVYLCASSLSGTVKNTQYFGPGTRLTVL.

This clone was seen ten or more times. This chain uses TRBV4-1 with TRBJ1-2; weak D call: TRBD1 (6 bases). Per germline, CDR1 MGHRA and CDR2 YSYEKL. The CDR3 spans 11 residues. The V end was cut by 6 bases, the J end by 4 bases, with 6 bases between. The CDR3 nucleotides read TGCGCCAGCAGGGACAGCTATGGCTACACCTTC. This codes for CASRDSYGYTF.

The chain has TRBV27 and TRBJ1-1; possibly TRBD1 for D (6 bases). Trimming pared 4 bases from V and 3 bases from J, leaving 9 bases between. Germline V gene data show CDR1 as MNHEY and CDR2 as SMNVEV (reference sequence). This CDR3 has 13 residues. CDR3 sequence (DNA): TGTGCCAGCAGTTCACAGGGTTACACTGAAGCTTTCTTT. Translation: CASSSQGYTEAFF.

The chain is built from TRBV5-1 and TRBJ1-1; 7 bases agree with TRBD1. The CDR3 is 16 residues long. Germline values: CDR1 SGHRS, CDR2 YFSETQ. The J segment lost 0 bases and the V segment lost 1 base, leaving 6 bases of the junction unmatched. The CDR3: CASSLYRGIMNTEAFF. The CDR3 bases are TGCGCCAGCAGCTTGTACAGGGGAATAATGAACACTGAAGCTTTCTTT.

This clone was seen a handful of times. This chain uses TRBV25-1 with TRBJ2-2; no reliable D call. The CDR3 extends over 13 amino acids. The V gene lost 0 bases and the J gene lost 9 bases, with 8 bases spanning the gap. The germline gives CDR1 MGHDK, CDR2 SYGVNS. CDR3 amino acids: CASSEYLGRELFF. For the CDR3, the DNA is TGTGCCAGCAGTGAATATCTAGGGCGGGAGCTGTTTTTT.

In the case of this clone: The junction differs from germline at one of its ends, possibly a read error. The chain couples TRBV10-3 to TRBJ1-2, with 10 positions matching TRBD1. CDR3 length: 15 amino acids. The germline CDR1 and CDR2 sequences are ENHRY and SYGVKD. The CDR3 is CAINEGQGQRHGYTF. CDR3 nucleotide sequence: TGTGCCATCAATGAGGGACAGGGGCAACGGCATGGCTACACCTTC.